This TCR beta chain was sequenced in a study of T cells after yellow fever vaccination. On the study more broadly: The authors prepared low-cell-number fractions using SMART-Seq v4 Ultra Low Input.

Whole-study findings and limits: It was a weaker secondary response, yet one that peaked faster, at day 5 versus 15. It was a small share of clonotypes that appeared in both CD4 and CD8 compartments. Most primary-vaccination clones recurred post-booster (around 95% CD4, about 87% CD8).

The CDR3 totals 13 residues. Losses at the gene ends were 4 bases for V and 7 bases for J; bases not matched to a gene: 6. TCRdb itself ran the 5' RACE reads through MiXCR, one entry per CDR3 protein. This sample has more than 75,000 distinct CDR3 sequences, with about 8.2% found just once. The chain links TRBV12-3 or TRBV12-4 to TRBJ1-2; 7 positions match TRBD1. This specimen was CD8+ T cells not binding an NS4B(214-222) dextramer, sorted from PBMCs, taken less than 16 days after the first yellow fever vaccination. This TCR was sampled from a man younger than 35 who received the YFV17D yellow fever vaccine. CDR3 bases: TGTGCCAGCAGTTGGTGGGGACAGAGTGGCTACACCTTC. It specifies CASSWWGQSGYTF.